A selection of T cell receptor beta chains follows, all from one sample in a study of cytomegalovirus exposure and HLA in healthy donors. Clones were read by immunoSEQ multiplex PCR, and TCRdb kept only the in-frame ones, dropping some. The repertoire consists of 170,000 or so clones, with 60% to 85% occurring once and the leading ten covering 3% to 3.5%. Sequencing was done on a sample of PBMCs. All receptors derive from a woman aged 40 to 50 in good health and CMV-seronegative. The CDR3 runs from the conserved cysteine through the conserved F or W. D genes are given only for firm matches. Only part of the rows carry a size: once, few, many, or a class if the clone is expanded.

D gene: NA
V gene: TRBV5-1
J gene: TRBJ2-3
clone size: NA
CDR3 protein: CASSSLGPGDTQYF
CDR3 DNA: TGCGCCAGCAGCTCGCTAGGCCCCGGGGATACGCAGTATTTT

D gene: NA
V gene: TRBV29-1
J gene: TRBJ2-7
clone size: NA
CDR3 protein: CSTIGVNYEQYF
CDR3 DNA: TGCAGCACGATAGGAGTTAACTACGAGCAGTACTTC

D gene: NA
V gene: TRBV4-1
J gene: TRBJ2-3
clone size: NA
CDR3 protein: CASSQAAPPDTQYF
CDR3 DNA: TGCGCCAGCAGCCAAGCAGCGCCCCCAGATACGCAGTATTTT

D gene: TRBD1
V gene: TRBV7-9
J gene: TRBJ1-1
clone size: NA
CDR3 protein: CASSSGGNTEAFF
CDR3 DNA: TGTGCCAGCAGCTCAGGGGGGAACACTGAAGCTTTCTTT

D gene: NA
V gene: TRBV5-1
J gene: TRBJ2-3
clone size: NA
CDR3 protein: CASSLQLDTDTQYF
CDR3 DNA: TGCGCCAGCAGCTTGCAACTTGATACAGATACGCAGTATTTT

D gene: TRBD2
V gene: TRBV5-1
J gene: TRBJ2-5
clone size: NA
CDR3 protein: CASSEDPGGGETQYF
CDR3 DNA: TGCGCCAGTTCAGAGGACCCGGGGGGAGGAGAGACCCAGTACTTC

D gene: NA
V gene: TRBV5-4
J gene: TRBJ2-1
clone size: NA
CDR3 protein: CASSLGGGLYNEQFF
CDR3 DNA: TGTGCCAGCAGCTTAGGCGGGGGCCTCTACAATGAGCAGTTCTTC

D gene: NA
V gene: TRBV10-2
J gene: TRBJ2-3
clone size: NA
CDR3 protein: CASRQQTSTDTQYF
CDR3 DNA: TGCGCCAGCAGGCAGCAGACTAGCACAGATACGCAGTATTTT

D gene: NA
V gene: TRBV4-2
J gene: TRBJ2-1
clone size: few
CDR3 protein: CASSQDGLVGSDEQFF
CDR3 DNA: TGTGCCAGCAGCCAAGACGGGCTAGTCGGGAGTGATGAGCAGTTCTTC

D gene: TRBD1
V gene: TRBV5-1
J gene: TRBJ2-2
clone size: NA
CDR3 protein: CASSLAGAGGFATGELFF
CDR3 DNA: TGCGCCAGCAGCTTGGCCGGCGCAGGGGGCTTTGCCACCGGGGAGCTGTTTTTT

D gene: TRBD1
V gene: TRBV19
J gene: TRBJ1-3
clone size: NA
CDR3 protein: CASSMGQNRNTIYF
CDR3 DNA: TGTGCCAGTAGTATGGGACAGAACCGAAACACCATATATTTT

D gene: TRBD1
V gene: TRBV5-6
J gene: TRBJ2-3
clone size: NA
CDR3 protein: CASSLGLTGGAGDTQYF
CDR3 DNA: TGTGCCAGCAGCTTGGGACTTACAGGGGGCGCCGGAGATACGCAGTATTTT

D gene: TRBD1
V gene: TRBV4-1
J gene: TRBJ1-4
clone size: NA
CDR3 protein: CASSKMPGQIDEKLFF
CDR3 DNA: TGCGCCAGCAGCAAAATGCCGGGACAGATTGATGAAAAACTGTTTTTT

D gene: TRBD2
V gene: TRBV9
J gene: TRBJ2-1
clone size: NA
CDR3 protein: CASRLAGVEQFF
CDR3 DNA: TGTGCCAGCAGACTAGCGGGGGTAGAGCAGTTCTTC

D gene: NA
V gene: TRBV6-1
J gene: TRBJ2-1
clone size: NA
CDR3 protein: CASSEDRVSYNEQFF
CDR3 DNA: TGTGCCAGCAGTGAAGACAGGGTCTCCTACAATGAGCAGTTCTTC

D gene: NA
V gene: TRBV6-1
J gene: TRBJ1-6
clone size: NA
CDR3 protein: CARRYTSSYNSPLHF
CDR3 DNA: TGTGCCCGACGCTACACTAGCTCCTATAATTCACCCCTCCACTTT

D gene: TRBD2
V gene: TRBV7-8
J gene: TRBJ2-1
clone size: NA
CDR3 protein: CASSSTSGAEQFF
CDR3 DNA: TGTGCCAGCAGCTCTACTAGCGGGGCTGAGCAGTTCTTC

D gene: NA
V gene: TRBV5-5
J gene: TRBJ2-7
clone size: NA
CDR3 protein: CASSLPSSYEQYF
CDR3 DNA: TGTGCCAGCAGCTTGCCCAGCTCCTACGAGCAGTACTTC

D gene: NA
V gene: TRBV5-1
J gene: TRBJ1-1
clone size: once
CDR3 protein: CASSFSGQGTEAFF
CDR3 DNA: TGCGCCAGCAGCTTTTCAGGGCAGGGGACTGAAGCTTTCTTT

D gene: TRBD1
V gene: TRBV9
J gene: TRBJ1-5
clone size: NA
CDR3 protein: CASSVGGTGGDQPQHF
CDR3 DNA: TGTGCCAGCAGCGTAGGAGGGACAGGGGGTGATCAGCCCCAGCATTTT

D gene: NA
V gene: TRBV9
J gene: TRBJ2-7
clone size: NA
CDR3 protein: CASSARDTHSYEQYF
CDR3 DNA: TGTGCCAGCAGCGCCAGGGACACTCACTCCTACGAGCAGTACTTC

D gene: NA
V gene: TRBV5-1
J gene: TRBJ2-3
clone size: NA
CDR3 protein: CASSYLETDTQYF
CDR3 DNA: TGCGCCAGCAGCTACTTAGAGACAGATACGCAGTATTTT